This is a list of T cell receptor beta chains from one sample in a study of shared clonotypes between healthy human individuals. The repertoire was sequenced with immunoSEQ multiplex PCR; TCRdb's copy has only in-frame clones and lacks some. Of 2 million to 2.5 million clones listed, just over 90% are singletons. The sample taken for sequencing was naive CD8+ T cells from PBMCs. These receptors were obtained from a man between 18 and 35 years old in good health. Some clones in this sample may be carry-over from other donors' samples. Both conserved end residues are part of each CDR3. The order of the fields is J gene, CDR3 length, clone size, D gene, V gene, CDR3 DNA, CDR3 protein. D genes are given only for firm matches. Some rows mark clone size as missing; the rest say once, few, many or name a class of expanded clone.

J gene: TRBJ1-1; CDR3 length: 14; clone size: -; D gene: TRBD1; V gene: TRBV7-6; CDR3 DNA: TGTGCCAGCAGCTTTCCAGGGGGGGGCACTGAAGCTTTCTTT; CDR3 protein: CASSFPGGGTEAFF
J gene: TRBJ1-5; CDR3 length: 15; clone size: few; D gene: -; V gene: TRBV27; CDR3 DNA: TGTGCCAGCAGTTTGGGAAGTAGCAGCAATCAGCCCCAGCATTTT; CDR3 protein: CASSLGSSSNQPQHF
J gene: TRBJ2-7; CDR3 length: 14; clone size: -; D gene: -; V gene: TRBV29-1; CDR3 DNA: TGCAGCGTTGAAGGGATTGGGGGCGGGTACGAGCAGTACTTC; CDR3 protein: CSVEGIGGGYEQYF
J gene: TRBJ2-7; CDR3 length: 15; clone size: -; D gene: -; V gene: TRBV10-3; CDR3 DNA: TGTGCCATCAGTGTACTCGGGAACAGGGAGTACGAGCAGTACTTC; CDR3 protein: CAISVLGNREYEQYF
J gene: TRBJ2-1; CDR3 length: 16; clone size: -; D gene: TRBD2; V gene: TRBV27; CDR3 DNA: TGTGCCAGCAGTTTATTAGTCCCTAGCGGGAGTAATGAGCAGTTCTTC; CDR3 protein: CASSLLVPSGSNEQFF
J gene: TRBJ2-1; CDR3 length: 17; clone size: -; D gene: TRBD2; V gene: TRBV27; CDR3 DNA: TGTGCCAGCAGCCCCATCCCGACTAGCGGGCTGTACAATGAGCAGTTCTTC; CDR3 protein: CASSPIPTSGLYNEQFF
J gene: TRBJ2-1; CDR3 length: 13; clone size: few; D gene: -; V gene: TRBV7-9; CDR3 DNA: TGTGCCAGCAGGGTAGAAGCCCGCCATGAGCAGTTCTTC; CDR3 protein: CASRVEARHEQFF
J gene: TRBJ2-1; CDR3 length: 13; clone size: -; D gene: -; V gene: TRBV5-6; CDR3 DNA: TGTGCCAGCAGCTTAGACGTCTTCAATGAGCAGTTCTTC; CDR3 protein: CASSLDVFNEQFF
J gene: TRBJ2-2; CDR3 length: 16; clone size: -; D gene: -; V gene: TRBV5-1; CDR3 DNA: TGCGCCAGCAGCCCGGATAGCGGAAGGAACACCGGGGAGCTGTTTTTT; CDR3 protein: CASSPDSGRNTGELFF
J gene: TRBJ1-1; CDR3 length: 15; clone size: -; D gene: TRBD1; V gene: TRBV28; CDR3 DNA: TGTGCCAGCAACCCAAGGACAGGGGTGAACACTGAAGCTTTCTTT; CDR3 protein: CASNPRTGVNTEAFF
J gene: TRBJ2-1; CDR3 length: 13; clone size: -; D gene: TRBD2; V gene: TRBV7-3; CDR3 DNA: TGTGCCAGCAGACCGGGACTAGAAGGCGAGCAGTTCTTC; CDR3 protein: CASRPGLEGEQFF
J gene: TRBJ2-7; CDR3 length: 17; clone size: -; D gene: TRBD1; V gene: TRBV28; CDR3 DNA: TGTGCCAGCAGCCTCGAAATAGCCGGGACAGGGCTTGACGAGCAGTACTTC; CDR3 protein: CASSLEIAGTGLDEQYF
J gene: TRBJ2-1; CDR3 length: 17; clone size: -; D gene: TRBD2; V gene: TRBV5-1; CDR3 DNA: TGCGCCAGCAGCTTGGCCCTAGCGGGAGGCGGGGATAATGAGCAGTTCTTC; CDR3 protein: CASSLALAGGGDNEQFF
J gene: TRBJ1-5; CDR3 length: 13; clone size: few; D gene: -; V gene: TRBV15; CDR3 DNA: TGTGCCACCAGCAGAGTTAGCAATCAGCCCCAGCATTTT; CDR3 protein: CATSRVSNQPQHF
J gene: TRBJ2-7; CDR3 length: 14; clone size: -; D gene: TRBD1; V gene: TRBV6-5; CDR3 DNA: TGTGCCAGCAAACTGAGACAGGGGGCCTACGAGCAGTACTTC; CDR3 protein: CASKLRQGAYEQYF
J gene: TRBJ2-7; CDR3 length: 11; clone size: -; D gene: -; V gene: TRBV20-1; CDR3 DNA: TGCAGTGCTAGCAGTTCCTACGAGCAGTACTTC; CDR3 protein: CSASSSYEQYF
J gene: TRBJ1-5; CDR3 length: 18; clone size: -; D gene: TRBD1; V gene: TRBV4-2; CDR3 DNA: TGTGCCAGCAGCCAAGGGGTTCGGCAGGGGGCCGGCAATCAGCCCCAGCATTTT; CDR3 protein: CASSQGVRQGAGNQPQHF
J gene: TRBJ2-1; CDR3 length: 21; clone size: -; D gene: TRBD2; V gene: TRBV28; CDR3 DNA: TGTGCCAGCAGTCCGGGACGGGCCAGGCCATGGACTAGCGGTACTTACAATGAGCAGTTCTTC; CDR3 protein: CASSPGRARPWTSGTYNEQFF
J gene: TRBJ2-3; CDR3 length: 17; clone size: -; D gene: TRBD2; V gene: TRBV15; CDR3 DNA: TGTGCCACCAGCGCACGGGGACTAGCGGGAGTTACAGATACGCAGTATTTT; CDR3 protein: CATSARGLAGVTDTQYF
J gene: TRBJ1-4; CDR3 length: 16; clone size: -; D gene: -; V gene: TRBV7-9; CDR3 DNA: TGTGCCAGCAGCTCCGATTTTGGGGCAACTAATGAAAAACTGTTTTTT; CDR3 protein: CASSSDFGATNEKLFF
J gene: TRBJ2-5; CDR3 length: 14; clone size: -; D gene: -; V gene: TRBV6-6; CDR3 DNA: TGTGCCAGCACCCAGCCGGGGTACCAAGAGACCCAGTACTTC; CDR3 protein: CASTQPGYQETQYF
J gene: TRBJ2-3; CDR3 length: 16; clone size: once; D gene: -; V gene: TRBV29-1; CDR3 DNA: TGCAGCGTTGAAGATCTTTGGATCGGGGGCTCAGATACGCAGTATTTT; CDR3 protein: CSVEDLWIGGSDTQYF
J gene: TRBJ2-5; CDR3 length: 17; clone size: -; D gene: -; V gene: TRBV10-3; CDR3 DNA: TGTGCCATCAGTGAGGGCGGCCTTAACACTATTCTCCGGACCCAGTACTTC; CDR3 protein: CAISEGGLNTILRTQYF
J gene: TRBJ2-2; CDR3 length: 16; clone size: -; D gene: TRBD1; V gene: TRBV19; CDR3 DNA: TGTGCCAGCGTCCCGGGACAGGGGAAGGGAACCGGGGAGCTGTTTTTT; CDR3 protein: CASVPGQGKGTGELFF
J gene: TRBJ2-5; CDR3 length: 15; clone size: -; D gene: -; V gene: TRBV28; CDR3 DNA: TGTGCCAGCAGTTCCCGCGACACGCTTCAAGAGACCCAGTACTTC; CDR3 protein: CASSSRDTLQETQYF
J gene: TRBJ2-1; CDR3 length: 16; clone size: -; D gene: -; V gene: TRBV28; CDR3 DNA: TGTGCCAGCAGTTTGAAGGGGGAGAATGGGCCCAATGAGCAGTTCTTC; CDR3 protein: CASSLKGENGPNEQFF
J gene: TRBJ2-1; CDR3 length: 13; clone size: -; D gene: -; V gene: TRBV9; CDR3 DNA: TGTGCCAGCAACTGGGGGCTTGGCAATGAGCAGTTCTTC; CDR3 protein: CASNWGLGNEQFF
J gene: TRBJ2-1; CDR3 length: 16; clone size: once; D gene: -; V gene: TRBV7-9; CDR3 DNA: TGTGCCAGCAGCCCCCCAGGAGGGGCACCCTACAATGAGCAGTTCTTC; CDR3 protein: CASSPPGGAPYNEQFF
J gene: TRBJ2-7; CDR3 length: 15; clone size: -; D gene: -; V gene: TRBV7-8; CDR3 DNA: TGTGCCAGCAGCTTAGGAGTTTACTTTTCCTACGAGCAGTACTTC; CDR3 protein: CASSLGVYFSYEQYF
J gene: TRBJ1-5; CDR3 length: 18; clone size: once; D gene: -; V gene: TRBV27; CDR3 DNA: TGTGCCAGCAGTTTATTTTCGGTTGGCAGGGAAAGCTCTCAGCCCCAGCATTTT; CDR3 protein: CASSLFSVGRESSQPQHF
J gene: TRBJ2-3; CDR3 length: 11; clone size: -; D gene: -; V gene: TRBV5-4; CDR3 DNA: TGTGCCAGCAGCTCTTCAGATACGCAGTATTTT; CDR3 protein: CASSSSDTQYF
J gene: TRBJ1-4; CDR3 length: 14; clone size: -; D gene: TRBD1; V gene: TRBV6-5; CDR3 DNA: TGTGCCAGCAGCGCCGGGACAGGGGATGAAAAACTGTTTTTT; CDR3 protein: CASSAGTGDEKLFF
J gene: TRBJ1-2; CDR3 length: 13; clone size: -; D gene: -; V gene: TRBV4-1; CDR3 DNA: TGCGCCAGCAGCCAAGAGGCAGGCTATGGCTACACCTTC; CDR3 protein: CASSQEAGYGYTF
J gene: TRBJ2-7; CDR3 length: 15; clone size: -; D gene: TRBD1; V gene: TRBV19; CDR3 DNA: TGTGCCAGTAGCGGCCGGGACAGGGGATCCTACGAGCAGTACTTC; CDR3 protein: CASSGRDRGSYEQYF
J gene: TRBJ2-1; CDR3 length: 16; clone size: once; D gene: -; V gene: TRBV29-1; CDR3 DNA: TGCAGCGTTGAGGGTTCCGGGGAAAAATACTACAATGAGCAGTTCTTC; CDR3 protein: CSVEGSGEKYYNEQFF
J gene: TRBJ2-7; CDR3 length: 12; clone size: -; D gene: -; V gene: TRBV10-3; CDR3 DNA: TGTGCCATCAGTGTAGTCAGCTACGAGCAGTACTTC; CDR3 protein: CAISVVSYEQYF
J gene: TRBJ2-7; CDR3 length: 12; clone size: few; D gene: -; V gene: TRBV5-4; CDR3 DNA: TGTGCCAGCAGCCCGGAGGGCTACGAGCAGTACTTC; CDR3 protein: CASSPEGYEQYF
J gene: TRBJ2-3; CDR3 length: 14; clone size: -; D gene: -; V gene: TRBV27; CDR3 DNA: TGTGCCAGCAGTTTGGAATCCCGGCCGGATACGCAGTATTTT; CDR3 protein: CASSLESRPDTQYF
J gene: TRBJ1-5; CDR3 length: 15; clone size: -; D gene: -; V gene: TRBV29-1; CDR3 DNA: TGCAGCGTTGGGGTCGGGAAGGGACGTAATCAGCCCCAGCATTTT; CDR3 protein: CSVGVGKGRNQPQHF
J gene: TRBJ1-2; CDR3 length: 12; clone size: few; D gene: -; V gene: TRBV7-6; CDR3 DNA: TGTGCCAGCAGCTTGGATAACTATGGCTACACCTTC; CDR3 protein: CASSLDNYGYTF
J gene: TRBJ2-7; CDR3 length: 17; clone size: -; D gene: TRBD2; V gene: TRBV9; CDR3 DNA: TGTGCCAGCAGCGTATCCGCTAGCGGGAGGTCCTCCTACGAGCAGTACTTC; CDR3 protein: CASSVSASGRSSYEQYF
J gene: TRBJ1-1; CDR3 length: 15; clone size: -; D gene: -; V gene: TRBV9; CDR3 DNA: TGTGCCAGCAGCTCCAGAGGAGGGGTGAACACTGAAGCTTTCTTT; CDR3 protein: CASSSRGGVNTEAFF
J gene: TRBJ2-7; CDR3 length: 16; clone size: -; D gene: -; V gene: TRBV18; CDR3 DNA: TGTGCCAGCTCACCCGAAGCGGGACACCGGTCCTACGAGCAGTACTTC; CDR3 protein: CASSPEAGHRSYEQYF
J gene: TRBJ2-1; CDR3 length: 15; clone size: -; D gene: TRBD1; V gene: TRBV4-3; CDR3 DNA: TGCGCCAGCAGCCACGGGACAGTAACCTACAATGAGCAGTTCTTC; CDR3 protein: CASSHGTVTYNEQFF
J gene: TRBJ1-1; CDR3 length: 12; clone size: few; D gene: -; V gene: TRBV2; CDR3 DNA: TGTGCCAGCAGTTCCAGGAACACTGAAGCTTTCTTT; CDR3 protein: CASSSRNTEAFF
J gene: TRBJ2-1; CDR3 length: 15; clone size: once; D gene: TRBD2; V gene: TRBV2; CDR3 DNA: TGTGCCAGCAATATAGCGGGAGAGGCCTACAATGAGCAGTTCTTC; CDR3 protein: CASNIAGEAYNEQFF
J gene: TRBJ1-2; CDR3 length: 12; clone size: -; D gene: -; V gene: TRBV9; CDR3 DNA: TGTGCCAGCAGCGTTCCGGGGGATGTCTACACCTTC; CDR3 protein: CASSVPGDVYTF
J gene: TRBJ2-7; CDR3 length: 16; clone size: -; D gene: -; V gene: TRBV5-8; CDR3 DNA: TGTGCCAGCAGCTTGCGAGGATATGGGTCTGCCTACGAGCAGTACTTC; CDR3 protein: CASSLRGYGSAYEQYF
J gene: TRBJ2-1; CDR3 length: 13; clone size: once; D gene: -; V gene: TRBV6-5; CDR3 DNA: TGTGCCAGCAGTCTTCTAGTTGGCAATGAGCAGTTCTTC; CDR3 protein: CASSLLVGNEQFF
J gene: TRBJ2-7; CDR3 length: 14; clone size: -; D gene: TRBD2; V gene: TRBV19; CDR3 DNA: TGTGCCAGTACCGCTTGGGCGGGAGCTAACGAGCAGTACTTC; CDR3 protein: CASTAWAGANEQYF